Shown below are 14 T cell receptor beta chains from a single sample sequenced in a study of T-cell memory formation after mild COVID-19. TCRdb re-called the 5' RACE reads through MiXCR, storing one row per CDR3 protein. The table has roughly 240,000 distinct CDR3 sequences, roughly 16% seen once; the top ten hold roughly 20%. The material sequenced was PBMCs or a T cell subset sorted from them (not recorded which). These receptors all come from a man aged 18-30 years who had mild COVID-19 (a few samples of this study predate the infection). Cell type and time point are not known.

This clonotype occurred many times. The CDR3 bases are TGCGCCAGCAGCTTCTCCGGGACCGGAGCAGATACGCAGTATTTT. Its protein is CASSFSGTGADTQYF. This chain uses TRBV5-1 with TRBJ2-3, with D perhaps assigned TRBD1 or TRBD2 (5 bases each). CDR1 and CDR2 (germline): SGHRS, YFSETQ. Trimming took 2 bases from V and 4 from J, leaving 14 bases between them. The CDR3 sequence is 15 residues long.

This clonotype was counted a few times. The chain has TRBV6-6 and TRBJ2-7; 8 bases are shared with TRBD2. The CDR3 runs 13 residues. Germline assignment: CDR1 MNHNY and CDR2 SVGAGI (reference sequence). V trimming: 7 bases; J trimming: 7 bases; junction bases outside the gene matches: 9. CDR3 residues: CASTRGGLREQYF. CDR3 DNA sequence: TGTGCCAGCACCCGGGGGGGCTTGAGGGAGCAGTACTTC.

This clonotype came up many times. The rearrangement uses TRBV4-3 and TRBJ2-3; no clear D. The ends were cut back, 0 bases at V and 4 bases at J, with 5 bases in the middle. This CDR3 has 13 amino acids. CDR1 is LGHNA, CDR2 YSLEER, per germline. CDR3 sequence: CASSQDGSDTQYF. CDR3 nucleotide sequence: TGCGCCAGCAGCCAAGATGGGTCAGATACGCAGTATTTT.

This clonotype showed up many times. The CDR3 reads CASSLFGARNNSPLHF. For the CDR3, the DNA is TGTGCCAGCAGCTTATTTGGGGCCCGGAATAATTCACCCCTCCACTTT. The J gene is TRBJ1-6, the V gene TRBV5-4; TRBD1 might be the D (5 bases). The germline V gene encodes CDR1 SGHNT and CDR2 YYREEE (reference sequence). With 2 bases removed from V and 5 bases from J, the gap between germline ends came to 14 bases. CDR3 size: 16 residues.

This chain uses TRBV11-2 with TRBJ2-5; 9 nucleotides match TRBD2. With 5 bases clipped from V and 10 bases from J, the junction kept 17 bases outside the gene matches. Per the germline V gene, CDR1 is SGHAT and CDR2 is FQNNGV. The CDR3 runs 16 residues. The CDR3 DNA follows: TGTGCCAGCAGCCTAACGGAACTAGCGGGTGGCGTGAGCCAGTACTTC. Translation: CASSLTELAGGVSQYF. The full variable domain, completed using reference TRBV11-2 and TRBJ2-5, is EAGVAQSPRYKIIEKRQSVAFWCNPISGHATLYWYQQILGQGPKLLIQFQNNGVVDDSQLPKDRFSAERLKGVDSTLKIQPAKLEDSAVYLCASSLTELAGGVSQYFGPGTRLLVL.

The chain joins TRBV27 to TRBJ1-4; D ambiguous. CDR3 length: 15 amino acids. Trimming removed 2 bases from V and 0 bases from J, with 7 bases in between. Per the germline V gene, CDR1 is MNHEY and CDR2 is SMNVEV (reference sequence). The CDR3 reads CASSLGDATNEKLFF. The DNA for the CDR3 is TGTGCCAGCAGTTTAGGTGATGCAACTAATGAAAAACTGTTTTTT.

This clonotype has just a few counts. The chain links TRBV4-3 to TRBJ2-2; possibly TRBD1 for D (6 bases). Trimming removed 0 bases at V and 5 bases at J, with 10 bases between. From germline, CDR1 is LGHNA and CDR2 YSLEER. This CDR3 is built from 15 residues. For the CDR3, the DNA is TGCGCCAGCAGCCAAGAGGTACAGGGAACCGGGGAGCTGTTTTTT. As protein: CASSQEVQGTGELFF.

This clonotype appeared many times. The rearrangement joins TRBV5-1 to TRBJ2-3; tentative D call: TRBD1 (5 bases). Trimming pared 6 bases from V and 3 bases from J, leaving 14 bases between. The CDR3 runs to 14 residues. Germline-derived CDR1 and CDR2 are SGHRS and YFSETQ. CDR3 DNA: TGCGCCAGCACCCTCCAGGGTCCGACAGATACGCAGTATTTT. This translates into CASTLQGPTDTQYF.

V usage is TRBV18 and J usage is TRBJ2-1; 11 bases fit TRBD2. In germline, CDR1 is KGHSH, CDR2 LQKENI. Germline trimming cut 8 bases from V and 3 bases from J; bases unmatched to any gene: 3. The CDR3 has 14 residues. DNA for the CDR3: TGTGCCAGCCAGGGACTAGCGGTCTACAATGAGCAGTTCTTC. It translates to CASQGLAVYNEQFF. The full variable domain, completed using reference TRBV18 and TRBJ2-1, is NAGVMQNPRHLVRRRGQEARLRCSPMKGHSHVYWYRQLPEEGLKFMVYLQKENIIDESGMPKERFSAEFPKEGPSILRIQQVVRGDSAAYFCASQGLAVYNEQFFGPGTRLTVL.

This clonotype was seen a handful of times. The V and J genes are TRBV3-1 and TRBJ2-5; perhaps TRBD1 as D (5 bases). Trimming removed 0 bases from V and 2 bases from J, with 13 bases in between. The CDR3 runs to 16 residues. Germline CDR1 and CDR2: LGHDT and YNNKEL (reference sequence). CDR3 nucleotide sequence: TGTGCCAGCAGCCAAGATAGCCAGGGCCTACAAGAGACCCAGTACTTC. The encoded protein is CASSQDSQGLQETQYF.

The DNA for the CDR3 is TGTGCCAGCAGCCAGACTAGCGGGGGGCAGGATACGCAGTATTTT. Translated, it gives CASSQTSGGQDTQYF. This chain joins TRBV4-2 and TRBJ2-3; 13 nucleotides line up with TRBD2. V trimming: 3 bases; J trimming: 6 bases; junction bases outside the gene matches: 3. The CDR3 covers 15 residues. The germline V gene encodes CDR1 LGHNA and CDR2 YNFKEQ.

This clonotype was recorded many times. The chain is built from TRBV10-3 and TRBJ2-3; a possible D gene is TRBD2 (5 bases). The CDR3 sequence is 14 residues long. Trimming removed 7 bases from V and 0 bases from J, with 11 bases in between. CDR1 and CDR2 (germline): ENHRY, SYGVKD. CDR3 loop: CAITSGSSTDTQYF. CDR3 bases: TGTGCCATCACCAGCGGATCTAGCACAGATACGCAGTATTTT.

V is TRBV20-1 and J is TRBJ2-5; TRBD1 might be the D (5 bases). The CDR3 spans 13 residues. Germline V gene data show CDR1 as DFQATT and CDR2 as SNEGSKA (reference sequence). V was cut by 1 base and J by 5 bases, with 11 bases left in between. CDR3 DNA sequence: TGCAGTGCTAGAGGGCAGGGCGGCGAGACCCAGTACTTC. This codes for CSARGQGGETQYF.

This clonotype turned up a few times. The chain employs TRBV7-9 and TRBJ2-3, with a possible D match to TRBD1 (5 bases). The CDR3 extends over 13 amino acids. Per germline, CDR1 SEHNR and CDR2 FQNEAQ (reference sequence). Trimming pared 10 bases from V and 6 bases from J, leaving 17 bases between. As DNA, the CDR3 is TGTGCCACCACCAGGGTAGGCGCTGATACGCAGTATTTT. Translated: CATTRVGADTQYF.